This T cell receptor beta chain was found in a study of T cell repertoires in cytomegalovirus infection. There are 13 residues in the CDR3. Trimming pared 0 bases from V and 8 bases from J, leaving 8 bases between. CDR1 SGHKS and CDR2 YYEKEE come from the germline V gene (reference sequence). TCRdb reprocessed the reads via MiXCR and lists one record per CDR3 protein. This table holds approximately 240,000 distinct CDR3 sequences, 9% to 15% found once. The specimen was PBMCs. V is TRBV5-5 and J is TRBJ1-4; possibly TRBD1 for D (5 bases). The TCR sequence derives from a human donor in good health (CMV status not recorded). Some clones in this sample may be carry-over from other donors' samples. CDR3 sequence (DNA): TGTGCCAGCAGCTTGGGCAGGGAGGAAAAACTGTTTTTT. Protein: CASSLGREEKLFF.